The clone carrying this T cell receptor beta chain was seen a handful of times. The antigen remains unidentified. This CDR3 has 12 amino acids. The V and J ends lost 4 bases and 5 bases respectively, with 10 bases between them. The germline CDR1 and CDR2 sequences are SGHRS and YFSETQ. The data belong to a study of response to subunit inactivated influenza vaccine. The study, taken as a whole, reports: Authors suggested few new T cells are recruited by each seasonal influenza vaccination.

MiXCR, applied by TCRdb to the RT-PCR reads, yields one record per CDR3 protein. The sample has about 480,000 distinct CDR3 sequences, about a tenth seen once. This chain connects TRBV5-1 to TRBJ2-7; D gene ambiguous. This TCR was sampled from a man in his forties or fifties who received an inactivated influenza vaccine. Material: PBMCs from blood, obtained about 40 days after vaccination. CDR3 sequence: CASSARRDEQYF. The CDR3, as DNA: TGCGCCAGCAGCGCCCGTCGTGACGAGCAGTACTTC.